Below are 24 T cell receptor beta chains sequenced from a single sample in a study of blood T cell repertoires in COVID-19. Repertoires were generated with immunoSEQ multiplex PCR, while TCRdb's copy carries only in-frame clones and drops some. The sample consists of under 300,000 clones, approximately 78% of them appearing once. Source material: peripheral blood. The receptor source for this set is a woman aged 60 to 75 with active or convalescent COVID-19.

This clone showed up many times. V gene TRBV5-1 combines with J gene TRBJ1-3, with a tentative D call TRBD1 (6 bases). V was cut by 2 bases and J by 2 bases, with 14 bases left in between. The CDR3 runs to 16 residues. Per the germline V gene, CDR1 is SGHRS and CDR2 is YFSETQ. The CDR3 here is CASSLWDTSTGNTIYF. The DNA for the CDR3 is TGCGCCAGCAGCTTATGGGACACTTCAACTGGAAACACCATATATTTT.

The J gene is TRBJ1-1, the V gene TRBV2, with no clear D. This CDR3 comprises 17 residues. Germline lookup yields CDR1 SNHLY and CDR2 FYNNEI. Trimming took 2 bases from V and 1 from J, leaving 17 bases between them. The CDR3 coding sequence is TGTGCCAGCAGTGAATTGCGGACTCCCAGGCGGAACACTGAAGCTTTCTTT. It specifies CASSELRTPRRNTEAFF.

The rearrangement uses TRBV6-2 or TRBV6-3 and TRBJ2-3; 14 bases are shared with TRBD2. This CDR3 region has 16 residues. The V gene end was trimmed by 6 bases and the J gene end by 5 bases; junction bases not matched to a gene: 7. In germline, CDR1 is MNHEY, CDR2 SVGEGT. CDR3 nucleotide sequence: TGTGCCAGCAGCCCGGGACTAGCGGGGGTGGGAGATACGCAGTATTTT. Encoded protein: CASSPGLAGVGDTQYF.

This chain links TRBV24-1 with TRBJ1-3; D gene unclear. V was cut by 0 bases and J by 2 bases, with 13 bases left in between. Germline V gene data show CDR1 as KGHDR and CDR2 as SFDVKD. The CDR3 is 17 amino acids. The DNA of the CDR3 is TGTGCCACCAGTGATTTGCTTATGGAAGAGGCTGGAAACACCATATATTTT. Its translation is CATSDLLMEEAGNTIYF.

This clone turned up a few times. The chain carries TRBV29-1 and TRBJ2-3, with D unclear. The CDR3 runs 13 residues. Trimming removed 6 bases at V and 4 bases at J, with 14 bases between. Germline CDR1 is SQVTM and CDR2 is ANQGSEA. This CDR3 is CSVAFGGADTQYF. CDR3 DNA: TGCAGCGTAGCCTTTGGTGGAGCAGATACGCAGTATTTT.

J is TRBJ2-3 and V is TRBV6-2 or TRBV6-3, with D possibly TRBD2 on 5 matching bases. Trimming removed 0 bases from V and 11 bases from J, with 12 bases in between. Per germline, CDR1 MNHEY and CDR2 SVGEGT. CDR3 length: 13 amino acids. The CDR3 DNA sequence: TGTGCCAGCAGTTACTCGAGGCTAGAGGGGCAGTATTTT. It specifies CASSYSRLEGQYF.

This clone appeared a single time. This sequence joins TRBV12-5 and TRBJ2-2; D possibly corresponds to TRBD1 (6 bases). This CDR3 comprises 16 residues. The ends were cut back, 0 bases at V and 4 bases at J, with 12 bases in the middle. Per the germline V gene, CDR1 is LGHNT and CDR2 is FRNRAP. The CDR3 protein is CASGLVGQWGTGELFF. In DNA, the CDR3 is TGTGCTAGTGGTTTGGTTGGACAGTGGGGCACCGGGGAGCTGTTTTTT.

The sample holds one count of this clone. The J gene is TRBJ2-7, the V gene TRBV30; D not resolved. The CDR3 is made up of 11 amino acids. Germline loops: CDR1 GTSNPN, CDR2 SVGIG (reference sequence). V dropped 8 bases and J dropped 2 bases, with 10 bases sitting between them. This CDR3 is CALSQAYEQYF. Here the CDR3 DNA reads TGTGCCCTGTCTCAGGCCTACGAGCAGTACTTC.

The rearrangement links TRBV5-6 to TRBJ1-5; no clear D. Trimming stripped 0 bases from V and 2 bases from J, with 12 bases between. There are 16 residues in the CDR3. The germline V gene has CDR1 SGHDT and CDR2 YYEEEE. The CDR3 here is CASSLGGLGGNQPQHF. The CDR3 bases are TGTGCCAGCAGCTTGGGAGGACTGGGCGGCAATCAGCCCCAGCATTTT. The complete variable domain, with remaining parts taken from reference TRBV5-6 and TRBJ1-5, reads DAGVTQSPTHLIKTRGQQVTLRCSPKSGHDTVSWYQQALGQGPQFIFQYYEEEERQRGNFPDRFSGHQFPNYSSELNVNALLLGDSALYLCASSLGGLGGNQPQHFGDGTRLSIL.

The chain uses TRBV6-5 and TRBJ1-1; no clear D gene. This CDR3 has 12 residues. CDR1 MNHEY and CDR2 SVGAGI come from the germline V gene. Trimming pared 3 bases from V and 4 bases from J, leaving 6 bases between. This CDR3 reads CASSYVGTEAFF. CDR3 DNA sequence: TGTGCCAGCAGTTATGTCGGCACTGAAGCTTTCTTT.

The genes are TRBV18 and TRBJ2-7; no definite D call. Germline V gene sequence: CDR1 KGHSH, CDR2 LQKENI. Trimming left V 5 bases short and J 2 bases short, with 16 bases between. The CDR3 spans 15 residues. CDR3 bases: TGTGCCAGCTCATCTCAGAACAGTACAACCTACGAGCAGTACTTC. This codes for CASSSQNSTTYEQYF.

The rearrangement joins TRBV29-1 to TRBJ1-1; no definite D call. The CDR3 has 13 residues. The V gene lost 7 bases and the J gene lost 1 base, with 13 bases spanning the gap. The V gene's germline CDR1 is SQVTM and CDR2 ANQGSEA. CDR3 DNA: TGCAGCGAGTTAGAACCAGGGAACACTGAAGCTTTCTTT. It codes for CSELEPGNTEAFF.

The chain combines TRBV6-6 with TRBJ1-4; possibly TRBD1 for D (6 bases). CDR3 size: 14 residues. Trimming pared 5 bases from V and 12 bases from J, leaving 19 bases between. Germline V gene data show CDR1 as MNHNY and CDR2 as SVGAGI (reference sequence). CDR3 sequence reads: CASSPQGRFTELFF. CDR3 nucleotides: TGTGCCAGCAGTCCGCAGGGGCGCTTTACGGAACTGTTTTTT.

The chain carries TRBV5-1 and TRBJ1-1, with D perhaps matching TRBD1 (5 bases). Per the germline V gene, CDR1 is SGHRS and CDR2 is YFSETQ. With 1 base removed from V and 5 bases from J, the gap between germline ends came to 15 bases. The CDR3 consists of 15 residues. CDR3 DNA: TGCGCCAGCAGCTTGCTAGGGGCCCAGGAGACTGAAGCTTTCTTT. Its translation: CASSLLGAQETEAFF.

The gene calls are TRBV5-1 and TRBJ1-2; weak D call: TRBD1 (5 bases). CDR1 is SGHRS and CDR2 is YFSETQ in the germline V gene. The V end was cut by 0 bases, the J end by 0 bases, with 9 bases between. The CDR3 is made up of 15 amino acids. CDR3 in DNA: TGCGCCAGCAGCTTGGGACAGCCGGCTAACTATGGCTACACCTTC. Amino acid sequence: CASSLGQPANYGYTF. The variable domain in full, with the rest retrieved from reference TRBV5-1 and TRBJ1-2, is KAGVTQTPRYLIKTRGQQVTLSCSPISGHRSVSWYQQTPGQGLQFLFEYFSETQRNKGNFPGRFSGRQFSNSRSEMNVSTLELGDSALYLCASSLGQPANYGYTFGSGTRLTVV.

The V call is TRBV9, the J call TRBJ2-1, with TRBD2 matching 8 bases. Per the germline V gene, CDR1 is SGDLS and CDR2 is YYNGEE. The J segment lost 8 bases and the V segment lost 0 bases, leaving 16 bases of the junction unmatched. CDR3 length: 18 amino acids. The CDR3 nucleotides are TGTGCCAGCAGCGTAGGTCTACCCGGGGGGGCCGATCGCGATGAGCAGTTCTTC. Amino acids: CASSVGLPGGADRDEQFF.

The chain carries TRBV7-9 and TRBJ1-3, with D possibly TRBD1 on 6 matching bases. CDR1 is SEHNR and CDR2 is FQNEAQ in the germline V gene (reference sequence). The V gene lost 7 bases and the J gene lost 2 bases, with 18 bases spanning the gap. The CDR3 spans 16 residues. CDR3 nucleotides: TGTGCCAGCACACCTTATCAGGGGTCGGCTGGAAACACCATATATTTT. Amino acid sequence: CASTPYQGSAGNTIYF.

The V and J genes are TRBV7-2 and TRBJ2-1, with 9 positions matching TRBD2. Per germline, CDR1 SGHTA and CDR2 FQGNSA. V was pared by 5 bases and J by 3 bases, with 8 bases of the junction left unmatched. The CDR3 consists of 16 residues. This chain's CDR3 is CASSRILAGIYNEQFF. In nucleotides, the CDR3 is TGTGCCAGCAGCCGTATCCTAGCGGGAATCTACAATGAGCAGTTCTTC.

The rearrangement uses TRBV3-1 (or the pseudogene TRBV3-2) and TRBJ1-6; no firm D call. The V end was cut by 4 bases, the J end by 6 bases, with 4 bases between. Germline CDR1 is LGHDT and CDR2 is YNNKEL (reference sequence). This CDR3 has 12 amino acids. CDR3 DNA sequence: TGTGCCAGCAGCCTTCTTAATTCACCCCTCCACTTT. Amino acids: CASSLLNSPLHF.

A few counts support this clone. The rearrangement links TRBV5-1 to TRBJ1-2, with a tentative D call TRBD1 (6 bases). With 1 base removed from V and 3 bases from J, the gap between germline ends came to 19 bases. Germline loops: CDR1 SGHRS, CDR2 YFSETQ. There are 17 residues in the CDR3. The CDR3 loop is CASSLTWSQDRYYGYTF. Here the CDR3 DNA reads TGCGCCAGCAGCTTGACTTGGAGTCAGGACAGATACTATGGCTACACCTTC.

This chain connects TRBV2 to TRBJ2-1, with 8 positions matching TRBD2. Trimming took 4 bases from V and 0 from J; bases not matched to a gene: 5. The CDR3 contains 16 residues. Germline CDR1 SNHLY, CDR2 FYNNEI. In DNA, the CDR3 is TGTGCCAGCAGTGTGACTAGCGCTCGCTCCTACAATGAGCAGTTCTTC. Protein product: CASSVTSARSYNEQFF.

The rearrangement uses TRBV2 and TRBJ1-6, with D unclear. The germline V gene encodes CDR1 SNHLY and CDR2 FYNNEI. CDR3 length equals 14 residues. Trimming left V 4 bases short and J 0 bases short, with 4 bases between. The CDR3: CASSVSSYNSPLHF. DNA of the CDR3: TGTGCCAGCAGTGTGAGCTCCTATAATTCACCCCTCCACTTT.

The chain employs TRBV2 and TRBJ2-1; D possibly corresponds to TRBD1 (6 bases). Germline-derived CDR1 and CDR2 are SNHLY and FYNNEI. Trimming took off 11 bases at V and 4 bases at J, with 9 bases between the two ends. There are 11 residues in the CDR3. CDR3 residues: CAGGRYNEQFF. The CDR3 coding sequence is TGTGCCGGGGGCAGATACAATGAGCAGTTCTTC.

The V call is TRBV7-2, the J call TRBJ1-4, with 7 nucleotides matching TRBD1. The CDR3 totals 16 residues. With 8 bases clipped from V and 2 bases from J, the junction kept 11 bases outside the gene matches. Germline values: CDR1 SGHTA, CDR2 FQGNSA. CDR3 loop: CASGLTGDLTNEKLFF. In nucleotides, the CDR3 is TGTGCCAGCGGGCTCACAGGGGATTTGACTAATGAAAAACTGTTTTTT.